The T cell receptor beta chain described here comes from a study of blood T cell repertoires in COVID-19. Clones were sequenced by immunoSEQ multiplex PCR, and TCRdb holds only the in-frame ones, with some missing. The profile covers some 64,000 clones, with around 82% appearing a single time and about 22% taken by the ten largest. Per the germline V gene, CDR1 is MGHDK and CDR2 is SYGVNS. The V end was cut by 3 bases, the J end by 2 bases, with 15 bases between. This CDR3 contains 16 residues. This clone was detected only a few times. The sample was peripheral blood. The rearrangement links TRBV25-1 to TRBJ2-3; D possibly corresponds to TRBD1 (5 bases). The sequence was obtained from a man aged 80 or over with active or convalescent COVID-19. In DNA, the CDR3 is TGTGCCAGCAGTGAGGGTAGGACACTGTTCACAGATACGCAGTATTTT. This sequence encodes CASSEGRTLFTDTQYF.